This T cell receptor (beta chain) is from a study of monozygotic twins with inflammatory bowel disease. TCRdb reprocessed the 5' RACE reads; each CDR3 protein has one entry and no DNA is given. Its clone listing holds about 160,000 distinct CDR3 sequences. CDR3 length: 15 residues. Germline V lookup: CDR1 DFQATT, CDR2 SNEGSKA (reference sequence). V is TRBV20-1 and J is TRBJ2-7; lacking DNA, the TRBD2 call made by TCRdb goes unchecked. The material sequenced was blood. The TCR comes from a human donor with ulcerative colitis or Crohn's disease, or a healthy co-twin of an affected twin (not recorded which). CDR3 region: CSAREYSGPSYEQYF.